This T cell receptor beta chain was sequenced during a study of T cell changes during pregnancy in multiple sclerosis. In germline, CDR1 is GTSNPN, CDR2 SVGIG (reference sequence). The ends lost 1 base at V and 0 bases at J; junction bases unmatched: 7. This CDR3 region has 18 residues. The assay was immunoSEQ multiplex PCR, and TCRdb's table has in-frame clones only and misses some. The repertoire holds more than 80,000 clones, 85% to 95% seen once, with approximately 1.5% in the top ten. The TCR originated in a female donor with multiple sclerosis, enrolled in a pregnancy study. The V and J genes are TRBV30 and TRBJ2-5; 14 nucleotides line up with TRBD2. The source was peripheral blood, collected after pregnancy. In nucleotides, the CDR3 is TGTGCCTGGAGTGACAGTGGGACTAGCGGGGGCTACCAAGAGACCCAGTACTTC. The encoded protein is CAWSDSGTSGGYQETQYF.